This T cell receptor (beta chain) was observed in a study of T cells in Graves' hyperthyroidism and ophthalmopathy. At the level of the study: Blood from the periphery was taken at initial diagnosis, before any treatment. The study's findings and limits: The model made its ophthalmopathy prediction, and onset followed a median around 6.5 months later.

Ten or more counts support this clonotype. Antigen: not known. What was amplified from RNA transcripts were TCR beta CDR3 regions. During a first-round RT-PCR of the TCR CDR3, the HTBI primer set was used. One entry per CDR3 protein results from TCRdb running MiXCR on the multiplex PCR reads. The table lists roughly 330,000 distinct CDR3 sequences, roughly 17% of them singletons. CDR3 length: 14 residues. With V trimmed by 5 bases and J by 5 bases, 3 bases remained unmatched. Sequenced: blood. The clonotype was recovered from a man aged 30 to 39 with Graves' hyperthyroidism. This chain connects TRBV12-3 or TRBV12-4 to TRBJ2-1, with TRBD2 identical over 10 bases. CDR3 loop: CASSGLAEHNEQFF. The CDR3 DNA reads TGTGCCAGCAGTGGACTAGCGGAGCACAATGAGCAGTTCTTC.